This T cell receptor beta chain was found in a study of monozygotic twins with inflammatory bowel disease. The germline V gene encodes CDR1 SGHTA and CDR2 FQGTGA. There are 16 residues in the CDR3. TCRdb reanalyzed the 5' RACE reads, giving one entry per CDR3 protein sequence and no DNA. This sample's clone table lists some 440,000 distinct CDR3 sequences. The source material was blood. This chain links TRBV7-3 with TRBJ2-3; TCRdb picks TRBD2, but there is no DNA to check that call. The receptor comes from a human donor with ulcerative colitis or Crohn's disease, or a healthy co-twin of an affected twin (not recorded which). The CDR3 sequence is CASSLNPSGLTDTQYF.